This TCR beta chain was profiled in a study of T cell repertoires in cytomegalovirus infection. Study overall: In public TCR beta signatures, there were indications of both CMV infection and matching HLA type.

Study observations and caveats: HLA-C-restricted CMV clonotypes gave the most frequent clonotype in two of eight donors. The cumulative frequency of public TCR beta families distinguished individuals who carried CMV together with the relevant HLA.

In its sample, this clonotype was seen a few times. Its antigen is unknown. Using its own MiXCR run on the reads, TCRdb lists one record per CDR3 protein. The sample contains around 450,000 distinct CDR3 sequences, 30% to 40% of which appear only once. Material: PBMCs. This TCR was recovered from a human donor in good health (CMV status not recorded). Some clones in this sample may be carry-over from other donors' samples.

In DNA form, the CDR3 reads TGCGCCAGCAGCCAAGATTTCGGGCGGAGGAGGTCAGCTAACTATGGCTACACCTTC. Its protein is CASSQDFGRRRSANYGYTF. This chain joins TRBV4-1 and TRBJ1-2; D gene unclear. Looked up from germline, CDR1 is MGHRA and CDR2 is YSYEKL. This CDR3 spans 19 amino acids. Trimming removed 0 bases at V and 0 bases at J, with 20 bases between.